This T cell receptor beta chain was identified during a study of blood T cell repertoires in COVID-19. Study details: Material from acute and convalescent COVID-19 was sourced from the United States, Italy and Spain. The cDNA or gDNA used as material had been derived from T cells, B-cell-depleted T cells, or PBMCs.

Repertoires were generated with immunoSEQ multiplex PCR, while TCRdb's copy carries only in-frame clones and drops some. The repertoire holds approximately 100,000 clones, with just over 90% as singletons. The V gene end was trimmed by 5 bases and the J gene end by 4 bases; junction bases not matched to a gene: 5. The germline V gene encodes CDR1 SGHTA and CDR2 FQGTGA. This CDR3 is 15 amino acids long. This clone came up a few times. The chain joins TRBV7-3 to TRBJ2-1; 10 positions agree with TRBD2. Sequenced input: peripheral blood. The source is a man in his 60s with acute or convalescent COVID-19. In DNA, the CDR3 is TGTGCCAGCAGCACCCTAGCGGGAGATTACAATGAGCAGTTCTTC. This translates into CASSTLAGDYNEQFF.